The 31 T cell receptor beta chains given below trace back to one sample, sequenced in a study of cytomegalovirus exposure and HLA in healthy donors. TCRdb's copy holds only in-frame clones and misses some; the assay was immunoSEQ multiplex PCR. The sample yields about 160,000 clones, around nine tenths seen once. Sequencing used PBMCs. These receptors were taken from a woman between 18 and 30 years old in good health and CMV-seropositive.

The rearrangement joins TRBV7-3 to TRBJ2-3; TRBD2 agrees at 8 bases. This CDR3 has 14 residues. CDR1 SGHTA and CDR2 FQGTGA come from the germline V gene. The J segment lost 3 bases and the V segment lost 7 bases, leaving 6 bases of the junction unmatched. CDR3 in DNA: TGTGCCAGCAAGAGCGGGAGCGGTACAGATACGCAGTATTTT. It codes for CASKSGSGTDTQYF.

V is TRBV30 and J is TRBJ1-2; 8 bases fit TRBD1. The germline V gene encodes CDR1 GTSNPN and CDR2 SVGIG (reference sequence). Germline trimming cut 4 bases from V and 8 bases from J; bases unmatched to any gene: 12. The CDR3 runs to 14 residues. The CDR3: CAWNLPGQGRGYTF. CDR3 coding DNA: TGTGCCTGGAATCTCCCCGGACAGGGAAGAGGCTACACCTTC.

V and J are TRBV4-1 and TRBJ1-5; D uncertain. Between the trimmed V and J ends, which lost 2 bases and 7 bases, there was a span of 9 bases. The CDR3 contains 13 residues. Per germline, CDR1 MGHRA and CDR2 YSYEKL. CDR3 DNA sequence: TGCGCCAGCAGCCAACTGTCGGGGCAGCCCCAGCATTTT. Translated, it gives CASSQLSGQPQHF.

The chain combines TRBV7-9 with TRBJ2-2; TRBD1 might be the D (6 bases). Germline V gene sequence: CDR1 SEHNR, CDR2 FQNEAQ (reference sequence). This CDR3 spans 12 amino acids. V lost 5 bases, J lost 6 bases, and 7 bases lay in between. CDR3: CASSPGAGELFF. Here the CDR3 DNA reads TGTGCCAGCAGCCCAGGGGCCGGGGAGCTGTTTTTT.

This clone appeared once. The V and J genes are TRBV29-1 and TRBJ1-3, with D uncertain. Trimming removed 4 bases from V and 1 base from J, with 8 bases in between. The CDR3 spans 13 residues. CDR1 is SQVTM, CDR2 ANQGSEA, per germline. CDR3: CSVGYTSGNTIYF. Here the CDR3 DNA reads TGCAGCGTTGGATACACGTCTGGAAACACCATATATTTT.

V usage is TRBV6-1 and J usage is TRBJ1-5; D might be TRBD1 (5 bases). This CDR3 region has 15 residues. CDR1 is MNHNS, CDR2 SASEGT, per germline. With 6 bases removed from V and 0 bases from J, the gap between germline ends came to 12 bases. The CDR3 DNA is TGTGCCAGCAGGGGGCGAGTGAATAGCAATCAGCCCCAGCATTTT. It codes for CASRGRVNSNQPQHF.

The rearrangement joins TRBV9 to TRBJ2-5; unclear D gene. Germline assignment: CDR1 SGDLS and CDR2 YYNGEE. V gave up 0 bases and J gave up 5 bases, with 11 bases separating them. The CDR3 loop spans 14 amino acids. The CDR3 region has the DNA TGTGCCAGCAGCGTAGGAAGGCGGTCCGAGACCCAGTACTTC. Its protein is CASSVGRRSETQYF.

The V gene is TRBV19, the J gene TRBJ2-3; 13 bases are shared with TRBD2. Germline V gene data show CDR1 as LNHDA and CDR2 as SQIVND (reference sequence). This CDR3 has 15 amino acids. V lost 8 bases and J lost 3; bases outside the gene matches: 5. CDR3 region: CASERTSGSTDTQYF. Here the CDR3 DNA reads TGTGCCAGTGAGCGGACTAGCGGGAGTACAGATACGCAGTATTTT. Full variable domain (rest looked up from reference TRBV19 and TRBJ2-3): DGGITQSPKYLFRKEGQNVTLSCEQNLNHDAMYWYRQDPGQGLRLIYYSQIVNDFQKGDIAEGYSVSREKKESFPLTVTSAQKNPTAFYLCASERTSGSTDTQYFGPGTRLTVL.

This clone appeared a single time. The chain combines TRBV30 with TRBJ2-6; perhaps TRBD1 as D (6 bases). The V end was cut by 3 bases, the J end by 0 bases, with 15 bases between. Germline-derived CDR1 and CDR2 are GTSNPN and SVGIG (reference sequence). The CDR3 consists of 17 residues. CDR3 in DNA: TGTGCCTGGAGGCGGACAGCGTTCGTCTCTGGGGCCAACGTCCTGACTTTC. Translation gives CAWRRTAFVSGANVLTF.

This rearrangement joins TRBV2 to TRBJ1-5, with TRBD1 identical over 8 bases. The germline CDR1 and CDR2 sequences are SNHLY and FYNNEI. The CDR3 is 17 residues long. The junction had 14 bases not matched to a gene; V was cut back by 4 bases and J by 6 bases. The CDR3 spells CASSVGIGQGNFQPQHF. CDR3 coding DNA: TGTGCCAGCAGTGTAGGGATAGGACAGGGTAATTTTCAGCCCCAGCATTTT.

J is TRBJ1-2 and V is TRBV19; 8 bases line up with TRBD1. The germline gives CDR1 LNHDA, CDR2 SQIVND (reference sequence). With V trimmed by 5 bases and J by 2 bases, 4 bases remained unmatched. The CDR3 extends over 14 amino acids. CDR3 DNA sequence: TGTGCCAGTAGTTCCGACAGGGGAAACTATGGCTACACCTTC. Protein sequence: CASSSDRGNYGYTF. The complete variable domain, with remaining parts taken from reference TRBV19 and TRBJ1-2, reads DGGITQSPKYLFRKEGQNVTLSCEQNLNHDAMYWYRQDPGQGLRLIYYSQIVNDFQKGDIAEGYSVSREKKESFPLTVTSAQKNPTAFYLCASSSDRGNYGYTFGSGTRLTVV.

V and J are TRBV6-5 and TRBJ2-5; tentatively, D is TRBD2 (6 bases). The V gene's germline CDR1 is MNHEY and CDR2 SVGAGI. The CDR3 contains 14 residues. The germline V and J ends were trimmed by 5 bases and 1 base, with 11 bases remaining between them. This CDR3 is CASSLTRTQETQYF. CDR3 bases: TGTGCCAGCAGTCTGACTAGAACCCAAGAGACCCAGTACTTC.

The chain couples TRBV6-1 to TRBJ2-1; possibly TRBD2 for D (6 bases). There are 15 residues in the CDR3. Germline V gene data show CDR1 as MNHNS and CDR2 as SASEGT. Trimming removed 0 bases at V and 0 bases at J, with 6 bases between. DNA of the CDR3: TGTGCCAGCAGTGAAGCAGCGGGCTCCTACAATGAGCAGTTCTTC. Its translation: CASSEAAGSYNEQFF.

CDR3 protein: CATFPTQQEVEQYF. The CDR3 region has the DNA TGTGCCACCTTCCCGACCCAGCAGGAGGTCGAGCAGTACTTC. The chain has TRBV28 and TRBJ2-7, with a tentative D call TRBD2 (5 bases). Germline loops: CDR1 MDHEN, CDR2 SYDVKM. Trimming pared 10 bases from V and 6 bases from J, leaving 22 bases between. The CDR3 consists of 14 residues.

The chain uses TRBV19 and TRBJ2-1, with D perhaps matching TRBD2 (6 bases). The germline V gene encodes CDR1 LNHDA and CDR2 SQIVND (reference sequence). CDR3 length: 16 residues. Trimming stripped 2 bases from V and 7 bases from J, with 18 bases between. CDR3: CASSILRDGSGNEQFF. CDR3 nucleotide sequence: TGTGCCAGTAGTATATTGAGGGATGGGAGCGGGAATGAGCAGTTCTTC.

V is TRBV6-6 and J is TRBJ2-1; a weak D match, TRBD2 (5 bases). CDR1 MNHNY and CDR2 SVGAGI come from the germline V gene (reference sequence). The CDR3 extends over 13 amino acids. V was shortened by 4 bases and J by 10 bases, with 14 bases between the two germline ends. The CDR3 nucleotides read TGTGCCAGCAGTTCGGTGGGGAGACGAGAGCAGTTCTTC. Translated, it gives CASSSVGRREQFF.

This clone was seen only a few times. The V call is TRBV2, the J call TRBJ1-1, with 9 positions matching TRBD1. Trimming removed 5 bases from V and 2 bases from J; junction bases left unmatched: 3. The length of the CDR3 is 14 residues. Germline V gene data show CDR1 as SNHLY and CDR2 as FYNNEI. The CDR3 here is CASSSQGANTEAFF. The CDR3 DNA is TGTGCCAGCAGTTCACAGGGGGCCAACACTGAAGCTTTCTTT.

V gene TRBV25-1 combines with J gene TRBJ2-3; 9 bases line up with TRBD2. Germline assignment: CDR1 MGHDK and CDR2 SYGVNS. This CDR3 contains 16 residues. The ends lost 0 bases at V and 2 bases at J; junction bases unmatched: 3. CDR3 protein: CASSEYIAGVTDTQYF. As DNA, the CDR3 is TGTGCCAGCAGTGAATACATAGCGGGAGTCACAGATACGCAGTATTTT.

V usage is TRBV30 and J usage is TRBJ2-1; D perhaps matches TRBD2 (5 bases). This CDR3 spans 14 amino acids. V gave up 1 base and J gave up 5 bases, with 12 bases separating them. In germline, CDR1 is GTSNPN, CDR2 SVGIG (reference sequence). CDR3 sequence: CAWSAPGTNNEQFF. CDR3 nucleotide sequence: TGTGCCTGGAGTGCCCCGGGAACGAACAATGAGCAGTTCTTC.

The chain recombines TRBV7-9 with TRBJ2-7, with 10 positions matching TRBD1. The CDR3 has 14 amino acids. With V trimmed by 6 bases and J by 6 bases, 8 bases remained unmatched. Germline values: CDR1 SEHNR, CDR2 FQNEAQ (reference sequence). The CDR3 DNA follows: TGTGCCAGCAGTAGACAGGGGGCGAATTTCGAGCAGTACTTC. Amino acid sequence: CASSRQGANFEQYF.

V is TRBV29-1 and J is TRBJ2-7, with 8 bases identical to TRBD1. From germline, CDR1 is SQVTM and CDR2 ANQGSEA. The CDR3 length is 12 residues. J gave up 4 bases and V 1 base, and 0 bases lay outside the gene matches. The CDR3 DNA is TGCAGCGTTGAAGGACAGGGGTACGAGCAGTACTTC. Translation gives CSVEGQGYEQYF.

The chain links TRBV27 to TRBJ2-6; no reliable D call. The V end lost 6 bases, the J end lost 3 bases, and 12 bases lay between the germline ends. Looked up from germline, CDR1 is MNHEY and CDR2 is SMNVEV (reference sequence). The CDR3 is 15 amino acids. CDR3 bases: TGTGCCAGCAGGGTCAGTGGTGGTGGGGCCAACGTCCTGACTTTC. Translating it yields CASRVSGGGANVLTF. The whole variable domain, filled in from reference TRBV27 and TRBJ2-6, reads EAQVTQNPRYLITVTGKKLTVTCSQNMNHEYMSWYRQDPGLGLRQIYYSMNVEVTDKGDVPEGYKVSRKEKRNFPLILESPSPNQTSLYFCASRVSGGGANVLTFGAGSRLTVL.

V usage is TRBV28 and J usage is TRBJ2-5; TRBD1 agrees at 7 bases. Germline V CDR1 and CDR2: MDHEN, SYDVKM. This CDR3 is built from 15 residues. J lost 0 bases, V lost 6 bases, and 7 bases had no gene match. The CDR3 bases are TGTGCCAGCAGAACCGGGACAGACTACCAAGAGACCCAGTACTTC. Translated: CASRTGTDYQETQYF.

The V call is TRBV6-5, the J call TRBJ1-4; a possible D gene is TRBD1 (5 bases). CDR3 length: 14 residues. V lost 6 bases, J lost 8 bases, and 16 bases lay in between. Per germline, CDR1 MNHEY and CDR2 SVGAGI. CDR3 amino acids: CASSSKPGQEKLFF. The CDR3 coding sequence is TGTGCCAGCAGCTCCAAACCAGGGCAGGAAAAACTGTTTTTT.

The V call is TRBV28, the J call TRBJ1-2; 8 bases agree with TRBD1. From germline, CDR1 is MDHEN and CDR2 SYDVKM. V was pared by 5 bases and J by 10 bases, with 9 bases of the junction left unmatched. The CDR3 totals 13 residues. The CDR3, as DNA: TGTGCCAGCAGTATAGGACAGGGCCGGCCCTACACCTTC. It specifies CASSIGQGRPYTF.

The V gene is TRBV7-3, the J gene TRBJ2-3, with 8 nucleotides matching TRBD1. With V trimmed by 3 bases and J by 2 bases, 10 bases remained unmatched. The CDR3 runs to 17 residues. The germline V gene encodes CDR1 SGHTA and CDR2 FQGTGA. CDR3 protein: CASSLTVGQALTDTQYF. CDR3 bases: TGTGCCAGCAGCTTGACCGTGGGACAGGCACTCACAGATACGCAGTATTTT.

At least ten counts were recorded for this clone. The chain employs TRBV20-1 and TRBJ2-1; D not resolved. V was pared by 3 bases and J by 9 bases, with 9 bases between. Looked up from germline, CDR1 is DFQATT and CDR2 is SNEGSKA (reference sequence). The CDR3 consists of 11 residues. The CDR3, as DNA: TGCAGTGCTAGTACAGTTTCTGAGCAGTTCTTC. The encoded protein is CSASTVSEQFF.

The J gene is TRBJ1-2, the V gene TRBV11-3; D is unresolved. This CDR3 has 14 amino acids. Trimming removed 5 bases from V and 3 bases from J, with 13 bases in between. CDR1 is SGHNT, CDR2 YENEEA, per germline. The CDR3 bases are TGTGCCAGCAGCCCGTCAGGATCTTACTATGGCTACACCTTC. It yields the protein CASSPSGSYYGYTF.

The V and J genes are TRBV11-2 and TRBJ2-4, with a possible D match to TRBD2 (5 bases). Between the trimmed V and J ends, which lost 1 base and 0 bases, there was a span of 10 bases. In germline, CDR1 is SGHAT, CDR2 FQNNGV. The CDR3 is made up of 16 amino acids. Here the CDR3 reads CASSLVPGLAKNIQYF. CDR3 sequence (DNA): TGTGCCAGCAGCTTAGTCCCGGGGTTAGCCAAAAACATTCAGTACTTC.

This rearrangement joins TRBV9 to TRBJ2-1; 12 nucleotides match TRBD2. The germline gives CDR1 SGDLS, CDR2 YYNGEE. This CDR3 is built from 15 residues. Trimming took 2 bases from V and 7 from J; bases not matched to a gene: 4. The CDR3 loop is CASSVSGLAGNEQFF. In DNA form, the CDR3 reads TGTGCCAGCAGCGTGTCAGGACTAGCGGGGAATGAGCAGTTCTTC.

The chain couples TRBV4-1 to TRBJ2-2, with TRBD1 matching 11 bases. Germline V gives CDR1 MGHRA, CDR2 YSYEKL. V shed 4 bases and J 4 bases; nucleotides not matched to a gene: 2. CDR3 length: 15 residues. The CDR3 spells CASSRTGGLTGELFF. The CDR3 DNA sequence: TGCGCCAGCAGCCGGACAGGGGGCCTCACCGGGGAGCTGTTTTTT.